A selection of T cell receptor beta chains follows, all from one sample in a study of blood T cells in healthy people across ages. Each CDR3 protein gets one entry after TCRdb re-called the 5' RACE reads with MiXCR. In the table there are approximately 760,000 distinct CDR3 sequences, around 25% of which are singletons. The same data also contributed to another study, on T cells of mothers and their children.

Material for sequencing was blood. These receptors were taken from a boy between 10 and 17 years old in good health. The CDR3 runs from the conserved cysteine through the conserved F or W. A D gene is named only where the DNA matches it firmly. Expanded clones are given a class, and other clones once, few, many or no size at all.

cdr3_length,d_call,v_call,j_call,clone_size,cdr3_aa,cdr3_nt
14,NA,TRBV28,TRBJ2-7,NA,CASSQEGTPYEQYF,TGTGCCAGCTCCCAGGAGGGGACACCCTACGAGCAGTACTTC
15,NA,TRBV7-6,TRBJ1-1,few,CASSLDGGEYTEAFF,TGTGCCAGCAGCTTAGACGGGGGCGAGTACACTGAAGCTTTCTTT
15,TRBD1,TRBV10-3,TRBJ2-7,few,CAISESETGFNEQYF,TGTGCCATCAGTGAGTCAGAGACAGGGTTCAACGAGCAGTACTTC
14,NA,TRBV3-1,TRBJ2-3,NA,CASSHWGKTDTQYF,TGTGCCAGCAGCCATTGGGGGAAGACAGATACGCAGTATTTT
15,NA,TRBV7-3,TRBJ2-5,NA,CASSLRAQGVETQYF,TGTGCCAGCAGCTTAAGGGCACAGGGCGTAGAGACCCAGTACTTC
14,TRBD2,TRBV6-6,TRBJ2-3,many,CATLSGVGTDTQYF,TGTGCCACCCTGAGCGGGGTAGGAACAGATACGCAGTATTTT
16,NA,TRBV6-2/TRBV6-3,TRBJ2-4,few,CASSFPLGLAKNIQYF,TGTGCCAGCAGTTTTCCCCTAGGGCTAGCCAAAAACATTCAGTACTTC
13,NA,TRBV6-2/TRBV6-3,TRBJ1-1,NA,CASSRPDIGQAFF,TGTGCCAGCAGTCGACCTGACATCGGACAAGCTTTCTTT
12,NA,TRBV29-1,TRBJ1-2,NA,CSYRAGMGGYTF,TGCAGCTATAGGGCGGGGATGGGAGGCTACACCTTC
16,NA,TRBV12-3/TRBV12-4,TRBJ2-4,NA,CASTPGDRIAKNIQYF,TGTGCCAGCACCCCGGGGGACCGTATAGCCAAAAACATTCAGTACTTC
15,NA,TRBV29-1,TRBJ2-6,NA,CSVGGAESGANVLTF,TGCAGCGTGGGCGGCGCAGAGTCTGGGGCCAACGTCCTGACTTTC